Below, one TCR beta chain is given with its context. Authors' methods: Cell counts per sample came from amplifying reference gene primers. Assay used: immunoSEQ multiplex PCR; TCRdb lists only in-frame clones, some missing. V, J and clone size are taken as reported in that table, and D and trimming were inferred from the DNA itself. Here the sample spans about 250,000 clones, around four fifths being singletons. The sample originates from a study of blood T cell repertoires in COVID-19. Study background: From T cells, B-cell-depleted T cells, or PBMCs came the material, which was cDNA or gDNA.

Germline loops: CDR1 KGHDR, CDR2 SFDVKD. CDR3 size: 12 residues. With 9 bases removed from V and 8 bases from J, the gap between germline ends came to 15 bases. Input material: peripheral blood. The chain carries TRBV24-1 and TRBJ1-1; D unresolved. This clonotype originated in a man aged 35 to 55 with active or convalescent COVID-19. DNA for the CDR3: TGTGCCACCTCCGGGGTTGGTTCCGAAGCTTTCTTT. This gives the protein CATSGVGSEAFF.